These 21 T cell receptor beta chains were sequenced from one sample in a study of cytomegalovirus exposure and HLA in healthy donors (dated by TCRdb to the late 2010s). Library method: the immunoSEQ multiplex PCR assay. For the multiplex PCR, a mixture combining 60 forward primers for TCR Vbeta segments and 13 reverse primers for TCR Jbeta segments was used. Not all clones reach the TCRdb copy of this immuneACCESS table, which keeps in-frame sequences only. Checked studies attribute under half of the gap to unresolved V genes and leave the rest unexplained. The sample table holds 150,000 to 200,000 clones, of which roughly 78% were seen once. In total, the top ten clones hold roughly an eighth of the sample. Material: PBMCs. These receptors were collected from a woman in her fifties or sixties in good health and CMV-seropositive.

The V and J genes are TRBV11-1 and TRBJ2-7; D is unresolved. Trimming removed 4 bases at V and 4 bases at J, with 5 bases between. The germline CDR1 and CDR2 sequences are SGHAT and FQDESV (reference sequence). This CDR3 has 11 amino acids. The CDR3 nucleotides are TGTGCCAGCAGCTCCGGGTACGAGCAGTACTTC. Its translation is CASSSGYEQYF.

CDR3 DNA: TGTGCCAGTAGTATAGACTCCCCGACTAGCGGGGGGGCAGATACGCAGTATTTT. It codes for CASSIDSPTSGGADTQYF. The chain joins TRBV19 to TRBJ2-3; 14 bases are shared with TRBD2. The CDR3 runs 18 residues. The junction had 6 bases not matched to a gene; V was cut back by 0 bases and J by 4 bases. The V gene's germline CDR1 is LNHDA and CDR2 SQIVND (reference sequence).

There are a few counts of this clone. The genes are TRBV6-6 and TRBJ2-7, with D perhaps TRBD2 (6 bases). CDR1 is MNHNY and CDR2 is SVGAGI in the germline V gene (reference sequence). The CDR3 length is 13 residues. Trimming cost V 5 bases and J 2 bases, with 10 bases left between them. CDR3 DNA: TGTGCCAGCAGTCGGGGGATAACCTACGAGCAGTACTTC. It encodes CASSRGITYEQYF.

Concerning this clone itself: One junction end disagrees with the germline gene, perhaps due to a read error. The CDR3 here is CSSSSSGGSKGGYTF. In nucleotides, the CDR3 is TGTTCCAGCAGCTCGTCCGGTGGCTCTAAGGGGGGCTACACCTTC. The rearrangement joins TRBV7-9 to TRBJ1-2, with D possibly TRBD1 on 5 matching bases. Germline CDR1 reads SEHNR; CDR2 reads FQNEAQ (reference sequence). The CDR3 totals 15 residues.

The chain combines TRBV30 with TRBJ1-3, with 8 positions matching TRBD1. CDR1 GTSNPN and CDR2 SVGIG come from the germline V gene (reference sequence). Trimming cost V 0 bases and J 3 bases; bases outside gene matches: 4. The CDR3 extends over 15 amino acids. CDR3 DNA sequence: TGTGCCTGGAGTGTACGCAGGGGGCTTGGAAACACCATATATTTT. This gives the protein CAWSVRRGLGNTIYF.

The J gene is TRBJ2-7, the V gene TRBV6-6; D may be TRBD1 (6 bases). CDR1 and CDR2 from the germline V gene are MNHNY and SVGAGI (reference sequence). Trimming removed 7 bases at V and 2 bases at J, with 15 bases between. There are 14 residues in the CDR3. This CDR3 is CASNFQQGPYEQYF. DNA for the CDR3: TGTGCCAGCAATTTCCAGCAGGGGCCCTACGAGCAGTACTTC.

This rearrangement joins TRBV30 to TRBJ1-3, with D uncertain. The ends were cut back, 5 bases at V and 0 bases at J, with 8 bases in the middle. Germline CDR1 is GTSNPN and CDR2 is SVGIG (reference sequence). This CDR3 spans 13 amino acids. This chain's CDR3 is CAWRLRSGNTIYF. The DNA for the CDR3 is TGTGCCTGGCGACTCCGCTCTGGAAACACCATATATTTT.

The chain has TRBV6-5 and TRBJ2-2; 9 nucleotides align to TRBD1. J gave up 1 base and V 8 bases, and 2 bases lay outside the gene matches. Germline V gene lookup returns CDR1 MNHEY and CDR2 SVGAGI. This CDR3 has 14 residues. CDR3 nucleotide sequence: TGTGCCAGCTTGGGACAGGGGAACACCGGGGAGCTGTTTTTT. Its protein is CASLGQGNTGELFF.

This clone has more than one count but fewer than ten. V gene TRBV25-1 combines with J gene TRBJ2-7; 10 bases align to TRBD1. V shed 3 bases, J shed 1 base, and the junction held 3 bases outside the gene matches. The germline gives CDR1 MGHDK, CDR2 SYGVNS. The CDR3 totals 15 residues. CDR3 sequence: CASSETGGMSYEQYF. The CDR3, as DNA: TGTGCCAGCAGTGAGACAGGGGGCATGTCCTACGAGCAGTACTTC.

The rearrangement uses TRBV7-6 and TRBJ1-1, with TRBD1 matching 7 bases. The germline gives CDR1 SGHVS, CDR2 FNYEAQ. The CDR3 spans 14 residues. Trimming cost V 4 bases and J 1 base; bases outside gene matches: 3. The CDR3 DNA is TGTGCCAGCAGCTCCCGGACAGGGAACACTGAAGCTTTCTTT. Its translation: CASSSRTGNTEAFF.

The chain links TRBV6-5 to TRBJ2-4, with unresolved D. Trimming pared 8 bases from V and 6 bases from J, leaving 14 bases between. The CDR3 has 13 amino acids. CDR1 is MNHEY and CDR2 is SVGAGI in the germline V gene. For the CDR3, the DNA is TGTGCCAGCTCCCAATCGCTAGGAAACATTCAGTACTTC. Translating it yields CASSQSLGNIQYF.

This chain uses TRBV5-4 with TRBJ2-5; D ambiguous. The CDR3 sequence is 13 residues long. The V end was cut by 1 base, the J end by 0 bases, with 4 bases between. Germline values: CDR1 SGHNT, CDR2 YYREEE (reference sequence). CDR3 amino acids: CASSLTNQETQYF. The CDR3 region has the DNA TGTGCCAGCAGCTTGACTAACCAAGAGACCCAGTACTTC. The full variable domain, its missing parts supplied by reference TRBV5-4 and TRBJ2-5, is ETGVTQSPTHLIKTRGQQVTLRCSSQSGHNTVSWYQQALGQGPQFIFQYYREEENGRGNFPPRFSGLQFPNYSSELNVNALELDDSALYLCASSLTNQETQYFGPGTRLLVL.

In this sample, this clone turned up a few times. The J gene is TRBJ1-4, the V gene TRBV7-9; tentative D call: TRBD1 (6 bases). CDR3 size: 17 residues. V lost 4 bases, J lost 7 bases, and 22 bases lay in between. CDR1 SEHNR and CDR2 FQNEAQ come from the germline V gene (reference sequence). CDR3 in DNA: TGTGCCAGCAGCTCGAGTGGGACACTCCTCCTGGGTGAAAAACTGTTTTTT. This encodes CASSSSGTLLLGEKLFF. Drawing the rest from reference TRBV7-9 and TRBJ1-4, the complete variable domain is DTGVSQNPRHKITKRGQNVTFRCDPISEHNRLYWYRQTLGQGPEFLTYFQNEAQLEKSRLLSDRFSAERPKGSFSTLEIQRTEQGDSAMYLCASSSSGTLLLGEKLFFGSGTQLSVL.

The rearrangement joins TRBV6-1 to TRBJ1-3, with a weak D call TRBD1 (6 bases). Per germline, CDR1 MNHNS and CDR2 SASEGT. The CDR3 runs 19 residues. Trimming pared 1 base from V and 4 bases from J, leaving 23 bases between. CDR3 loop: CASSEEGGALYLYGNTIYF. CDR3 in DNA: TGTGCCAGCAGTGAAGAAGGGGGGGCACTTTACCTCTACGGAAACACCATATATTTT.

This clone appeared once. This chain uses TRBV18 with TRBJ1-1, with D perhaps matching TRBD1 (6 bases). V was cut by 0 bases and J by 4 bases, with 9 bases left in between. CDR3 length: 14 residues. Germline V gene lookup returns CDR1 KGHSH and CDR2 LQKENI. Here the CDR3 DNA reads TGTGCCAGCTCACCACCGGGGGGGGCCACTGAAGCTTTCTTT. Its translation: CASSPPGGATEAFF.

The chain has TRBV19 and TRBJ2-1; TRBD2 might be the D (6 bases). V dropped 5 bases and J dropped 7 bases, with 21 bases sitting between them. The CDR3 has 16 amino acids. Germline V gene lookup returns CDR1 LNHDA and CDR2 SQIVND (reference sequence). This chain's CDR3 is CASSPLRVLGGNEQFF. CDR3 nucleotides: TGTGCCAGTAGTCCCCTGAGGGTCCTAGGAGGGAATGAGCAGTTCTTC.

The chain carries TRBV19 and TRBJ1-5, with a weak D call TRBD1 (5 bases). This CDR3 is built from 17 residues. V was trimmed by 0 bases and J by 2 bases, leaving 14 bases between them. CDR1 is LNHDA and CDR2 is SQIVND in the germline V gene (reference sequence). CDR3 loop: CASSIDPGRIGNQPQHF. The CDR3, as DNA: TGTGCCAGTAGTATAGATCCAGGGCGGATAGGCAATCAGCCCCAGCATTTT.

The chain has TRBV11-2 and TRBJ2-5, with 7 bases matching TRBD2. Germline CDR1 reads SGHAT; CDR2 reads FQNNGV. The CDR3 has 16 amino acids. The trim removed 0 bases at V and 4 bases at J, leaving 8 bases unmatched. The CDR3 loop reads CASSLDIAWGGETQYF. The CDR3 DNA follows: TGTGCCAGCAGCTTAGATATAGCGTGGGGGGGAGAGACCCAGTACTTC. The full variable domain, in which reference TRBV11-2 and TRBJ2-5 provide the parts outside the CDR3, is EAGVAQSPRYKIIEKRQSVAFWCNPISGHATLYWYQQILGQGPKLLIQFQNNGVVDDSQLPKDRFSAERLKGVDSTLKIQPAKLEDSAVYLCASSLDIAWGGETQYFGPGTRLLVL.

CDR3 loop: CAISETRLGGEKLFF. CDR3 bases: TGTGCCATCAGTGAGACGAGGTTAGGAGGGGAAAAACTGTTTTTT. This chain links TRBV10-3 with TRBJ1-4; D gene unclear. In germline, CDR1 is ENHRY, CDR2 SYGVKD. Trimming removed 2 bases from V and 8 bases from J, with 15 bases in between. There are 15 residues in the CDR3.

The chain has TRBV11-3 and TRBJ2-5; D is possibly TRBD2 (5 bases). The CDR3 contains 12 residues. V lost 1 base, J lost 5 bases, and 5 bases lay in between. Per the germline V gene, CDR1 is SGHNT and CDR2 is YENEEA. In DNA form, the CDR3 reads TGTGCCAGCAGCTTAGCGGGGGAGACCCAGTACTTC. This translates into CASSLAGETQYF.

The gene calls are TRBV9 and TRBJ2-2, with a weak D call TRBD2 (6 bases). This CDR3 is 16 amino acids long. CDR1 is SGDLS and CDR2 is YYNGEE in the germline V gene. The V and J ends lost 0 bases and 0 bases respectively, with 9 bases between them. CDR3 sequence: CASSVEGGANTGELFF. DNA for the CDR3: TGTGCCAGCAGCGTAGAGGGCGGGGCGAACACCGGGGAGCTGTTTTTT.